This entry lists 9 T cell receptor beta chains sequenced from one sample in a study of CD4 T cells in relation to SARS-CoV-2 and coronaviruses. The antigens for these receptors are not known. Before the COVID-19 pandemic, during about 2011-2019, CD4+ T cells were taken from unexposed donors. CD4+ T cells were isolated from the cells after 10 days of culture. Only in-frame clones appear in the TCRdb table, and some are missing; sequencing was by immunoSEQ multiplex PCR. The data contain roughly 20,000 clones, about 69% of them singletons. Sequenced material: CD4+ T cells from PBMCs, cultured in vitro. The receptors here all came from a human donor in good health.

The chain joins TRBV6-5 to TRBJ2-5; the match to TRBD2 covers 15 bases. Per germline, CDR1 MNHEY and CDR2 SVGAGI. The CDR3 has 16 amino acids. J was trimmed by 5 bases and V by 4 bases; bases with no gene match: 5. CDR3 protein: CASSLGLAGGGETQYF. In DNA, the CDR3 is TGTGCCAGCAGTTTAGGACTAGCGGGAGGGGGGGAGACCCAGTACTTC.

This chain uses TRBV11-2 with TRBJ2-1, with 10 nucleotides matching TRBD2. V lost 4 bases to trimming and J lost 8 bases; unmatched junction nucleotides: 11. Germline V lookup: CDR1 SGHAT, CDR2 FQNNGV. This CDR3 is built from 16 residues. This CDR3 is CASSSPGTSVLDEQFF. DNA for the CDR3: TGTGCCAGCAGCTCCCCCGGGACTAGCGTGTTGGATGAGCAGTTCTTC.

The chain combines TRBV7-2 with TRBJ1-3; maybe TRBD1 (5 bases). The CDR3 spans 17 residues. Trimming cost V 3 bases and J 0 bases, with 15 bases left between them. Per germline, CDR1 SGHTA and CDR2 FQGNSA. The CDR3 here is CASSFYATALSGNTIYF. The CDR3 coding sequence is TGTGCCAGCAGCTTTTACGCGACAGCGCTCTCTGGAAACACCATATATTTT.

This chain connects TRBV12-3 or TRBV12-4 to TRBJ1-1; D is undetermined. V was cut by 5 bases and J by 1 base, with 8 bases left in between. This CDR3 has 13 amino acids. CDR3 nucleotide sequence: TGTGCCAGCAGTCTCCTCTGGAACACTGAAGCTTTCTTT. This sequence encodes CASSLLWNTEAFF.

The chain employs TRBV14 and TRBJ1-1; D gene uncertain. Trimming removed 4 bases from V and 0 bases from J, with 15 bases in between. In germline, CDR1 is SGHDN, CDR2 FVKESK. The CDR3 extends over 16 amino acids. CDR3 residues: CASSPIRREMNTEAFF. As DNA, the CDR3 is TGTGCCAGCAGCCCGATACGAAGGGAGATGAACACTGAAGCTTTCTTT.

This sequence joins TRBV6-5 and TRBJ2-2, with 7 nucleotides matching TRBD1. Per the germline V gene, CDR1 is MNHEY and CDR2 is SVGAGI. After removal of 7 bases from V and 2 bases from J, the junction contained 4 bases not matched to a gene. CDR3 length: 14 amino acids. CDR3 residues: CASMTGRNTGELFF. In nucleotides, the CDR3 is TGTGCCAGCATGACAGGGCGAAACACCGGGGAGCTGTTTTTT.

The gene calls are TRBV19 and TRBJ2-6; no firm D call. Deletions cut 6 bases from V and 1 base from J, with 10 bases between. CDR1 is LNHDA and CDR2 is SQIVND in the germline V gene (reference sequence). This CDR3 region has 15 residues. The CDR3 spells CASRPFESGANVLTF. In nucleotides, the CDR3 is TGTGCCAGTAGGCCTTTCGAGTCTGGGGCCAACGTCCTGACTTTC.

This chain uses TRBV27 with TRBJ1-1; D perhaps matches TRBD1 (6 bases). This CDR3 is 16 amino acids long. Germline V gene lookup returns CDR1 MNHEY and CDR2 SMNVEV (reference sequence). V lost 2 bases, J lost 0 bases, and 13 bases lay in between. The CDR3 sequence: CASSLSSQGLNTEAFF. The CDR3, as DNA: TGTGCCAGCAGTTTAAGTTCCCAGGGGTTGAACACTGAAGCTTTCTTT.

For the CDR3, the DNA is TGTGCCAGCAGCTTGGGGCTAGCGGGCTGGGCCAAAAACATTCAGTACTTC. As protein: CASSLGLAGWAKNIQYF. V is TRBV5-8 and J is TRBJ2-4; 8 bases align to TRBD2. The germline V gene encodes CDR1 SGHTS and CDR2 YDEGEE. There are 17 residues in the CDR3. V lost 0 bases and J lost 1; bases outside the gene matches: 6. Drawing the rest from reference TRBV5-8 and TRBJ2-4, the complete variable domain is EAGVTQSPTHLIKTRGQQATLRCSPISGHTSVYWYQQALGLGLQFLLWYDEGEERNRGNFPPRFSGRQFPNYSSELNVNALELEDSALYLCASSLGLAGWAKNIQYFGAGTRLSVL.